This T cell receptor (beta chain) stems from a study of cytomegalovirus exposure and HLA in healthy donors. Germline V lookup: CDR1 SGHRS, CDR2 YFSETQ. Trimming at V came to 3 bases and at J to 1 base, leaving 6 bases not matched to a gene. This CDR3 has 16 amino acids. The donors belonged to the roughly 130-subject validation cohort, separate from the approximately 700-subject first cohort. TCRdb keeps only in-frame clones here, not all; method: immunoSEQ multiplex PCR. The sample includes approximately 100,000 clones, roughly 90% of them seen just once. The chain carries TRBV5-1 and TRBJ2-3; 9 bases align to TRBD2. This clonotype was sampled from a woman aged 18-29 years in good health and CMV-seronegative. Sequencing was done on a sample of PBMCs. This chain's CDR3 is CASSSSSSGGTDTQYF. The CDR3 DNA is TGCGCCAGCAGCTCATCGTCTAGCGGGGGCACAGATACGCAGTATTTT.